These T cell receptor beta chains were read from a single sample in a study of cytomegalovirus exposure and HLA in healthy donors. This table comes from immunoSEQ multiplex PCR, and its TCRdb copy is limited to in-frame clones, with some not included. The sample lists 150,000 to 200,000 clones, 60% to 80% seen once, with around 2.5% in the top ten. The sequencing input was PBMCs. Receptor source: a man aged 55 to 70 in good health and CMV-seronegative. Each CDR3 is given with its conserved first and last residue. D genes are given only for firm matches. Rows give clone size only sometimes, using once, few, many, or a class for an expanded clone.

D gene,J gene,clone size,V gene,CDR3 protein,CDR3 DNA
TRBD1,TRBJ1-1,.,TRBV2,CASSEARQGEAFF,TGTGCCAGCAGTGAAGCGAGACAGGGGGAAGCTTTCTTT
TRBD1,TRBJ2-1,few,TRBV6-5,CASSYQTGDNEQFF,TGTGCCAGCAGTTACCAGACAGGGGACAATGAGCAGTTCTTC
.,TRBJ2-5,.,TRBV19,CASSPGPRAQYF,TGTGCCAGTAGTCCCGGCCCGCGGGCCCAGTACTTC
TRBD1,TRBJ1-5,.,TRBV6-1,CASFRDRGSNQPQHF,TGTGCCAGCTTCAGGGACAGGGGAAGCAATCAGCCCCAGCATTTT
TRBD2,TRBJ2-7,.,TRBV19,CASSPQGLAAYEQYF,TGTGCCAGTAGTCCCCAGGGACTAGCGGCATACGAGCAGTACTTC
.,TRBJ1-1,.,TRBV10-3,CAISETPRVWAFF,TGTGCCATCAGTGAGACCCCCAGGGTTTGGGCTTTCTTT
.,TRBJ1-2,.,TRBV7-8,CASSLAGQSNYGYTF,TGTGCCAGCAGCCTCGCAGGGCAATCTAACTATGGCTACACCTTC
.,TRBJ2-7,once,TRBV30,CAWSVAGYEQYF,TGTGCCTGGAGTGTAGCTGGCTACGAGCAGTACTTC
TRBD1,TRBJ1-2,.,TRBV28,CASSLDSGQGLRGYTF,TGTGCCAGCAGTTTAGACTCGGGACAGGGACTTAGGGGCTACACCTTC
TRBD1,TRBJ1-5,once,TRBV6-5,CASRGTVNQPQHF,TGTGCCAGCAGGGGGACAGTCAATCAGCCCCAGCATTTT
TRBD1,TRBJ2-1,.,TRBV6-4,CASSDAGGQSNEQFF,TGTGCCAGCAGTGACGCAGGGGGCCAGTCCAATGAGCAGTTCTTC
TRBD1,TRBJ2-7,.,TRBV7-9,CSSSSTGREQYF,TGTTCCAGCAGCTCGACAGGGCGCGAGCAGTACTTC
.,TRBJ2-1,.,TRBV29-1,CSVDVGGQQFF,TGCAGCGTTGACGTCGGTGGACAACAGTTCTTC
.,TRBJ2-2,.,TRBV19,CASRRRTGELFF,TGTGCCAGTCGGAGACGCACCGGGGAGCTGTTTTTT
.,TRBJ2-7,.,TRBV29-1,CSVGAGFYEQYF,TGCAGCGTTGGGGCAGGGTTCTACGAGCAGTACTTC
.,TRBJ1-1,few,TRBV2,CASTIAGRNTEAFF,TGTGCCAGCACCATCGCGGGTCGGAACACTGAAGCTTTCTTT
.,TRBJ1-5,.,TRBV11-2,CASSFTPDQPQHF,TGTGCCAGCAGCTTTACACCCGATCAGCCCCAGCATTTT
.,TRBJ2-5,.,TRBV21-1,CASSKSVSFEETQYF,TGTGCCAGCAGCAAATCAGTATCCTTCGAAGAGACCCAGTACTTC
TRBD1,TRBJ2-5,.,TRBV7-6,CASRNRGKETQYF,TGTGCCAGCAGGAACAGGGGAAAAGAGACCCAGTACTTC
TRBD1,TRBJ1-5,.,TRBV6-5,CASRTGQYANQPQHF,TGTGCCAGCAGAACGGGACAGTACGCGAATCAGCCCCAGCATTTT
TRBD2,TRBJ2-3,few,TRBV7-3,CASSFSGRASTDTQYF,TGTGCCAGCAGCTTTAGCGGGAGGGCTAGCACAGATACGCAGTATTTT
TRBD2,TRBJ2-3,.,TRBV10-3,CAIHDPGLAGILSTDTQYF,TGTGCCATCCATGACCCGGGACTAGCGGGGATCCTTAGCACAGATACGCAGTATTTT
.,TRBJ2-2,.,TRBV6-5,CASTPQGFTGELFF,TGTGCCAGCACCCCCCAGGGTTTCACCGGGGAGCTGTTTTTT
.,TRBJ1-4,.,TRBV6-5,CASSYGVQDEKLFF,TGTGCCAGCAGTTACGGCGTACAGGATGAAAAACTGTTTTTT
TRBD2,TRBJ2-7,.,TRBV5-6,CASSLGGGPDYEQYF,TGTGCCAGCAGCTTGGGCGGGGGGCCGGACTACGAGCAGTACTTC
TRBD1,TRBJ1-5,few,TRBV2,CASSRQGGQPQHF,TGTGCCAGCAGCCGACAGGGGGGTCAGCCCCAGCATTTT
.,TRBJ2-7,.,TRBV30,CAWSARVGWAYEQYF,TGTGCCTGGAGTGCCCGGGTGGGTTGGGCCTACGAGCAGTACTTC
TRBD1,TRBJ1-5,once,TRBV6-1,CATQTGGSNQPQHF,TGTGCCACCCAGACAGGGGGTAGCAATCAGCCCCAGCATTTT
.,TRBJ1-1,.,TRBV19,CASSVQGHTEAFF,TGTGCCAGTAGTGTTCAGGGGCACACTGAAGCTTTCTTT
.,TRBJ1-4,.,TRBV6-1,CASSEASTNEKLFF,TGTGCCAGCAGTGAAGCCTCGACTAATGAAAAACTGTTTTTT
TRBD1,TRBJ2-7,few,TRBV6-1,CASSEYRGQFEQYF,TGTGCCAGCAGTGAATACAGGGGGCAGTTCGAGCAGTACTTC
.,TRBJ1-3,few,TRBV19,CASSRQLTISGNTIYF,TGTGCCAGTAGCCGACAGCTCACCATCTCTGGAAACACCATATATTTT
TRBD2,TRBJ2-1,.,TRBV10-1,CASRPSGSYNEQFF,TGCGCCAGCAGACCTAGCGGCTCCTACAATGAGCAGTTCTTC
.,TRBJ1-5,.,TRBV2,CASSELLGANLRSQPQHF,TGTGCCAGCAGTGAGCTCTTGGGGGCAAACCTCCGGAGTCAGCCCCAGCATTTT
TRBD2,TRBJ2-7,once,TRBV7-2,CASSLGSLAGVDEQYF,TGTGCCAGCAGCTTAGGGTCCCTAGCGGGAGTTGACGAGCAGTACTTC
TRBD1,TRBJ2-5,.,TRBV6-4,CASSDSKDRAREETQYF,TGTGCCAGCAGTGACTCAAAAGACAGGGCTAGAGAAGAGACCCAGTACTTC
TRBD1,TRBJ1-4,.,TRBV28,CASSITGVGEKLFF,TGTGCCAGCAGCATTACAGGGGTGGGAGAAAAACTGTTTTTT
TRBD2,TRBJ2-7,.,TRBV29-1,CSVGGLLHYEQYF,TGCAGCGTCGGGGGACTACTCCACTACGAGCAGTACTTC
.,TRBJ2-1,.,TRBV27,CASSFAFTGFNEQFF,TGTGCCAGCAGTTTTGCCTTCACAGGGTTCAATGAGCAGTTCTTC
.,TRBJ1-1,once,TRBV29-1,CSVGPRDGGAFF,TGCAGCGTTGGCCCGAGGGACGGGGGAGCTTTCTTT
.,TRBJ1-2,.,TRBV27,CASRSGGFYGYTF,TGTGCCAGCCGAAGTGGCGGATTCTATGGCTACACCTTC
.,TRBJ1-2,.,TRBV25-1,CASRGGGDGYTF,TGTGCCAGCAGAGGGGGTGGGGATGGCTACACCTTC
TRBD1,TRBJ2-1,.,TRBV29-1,CSIRRDRDGNEQFF,TGCAGCATCCGACGGGACAGGGATGGCAATGAGCAGTTCTTC
.,TRBJ1-4,.,TRBV18,CASSLNGATNEKLFF,TGTGCCAGCTCATTGAACGGTGCAACTAATGAAAAACTGTTTTTT
TRBD2,TRBJ2-1,.,TRBV13,CASSPGLAGQFF,TGTGCCAGCAGCCCCGGACTAGCTGGGCAGTTCTTC